One sample yielded the 18 T cell receptor beta chains listed below, sequenced in a study of blood T cell repertoires in COVID-19. The method was immunoSEQ multiplex PCR; TCRdb's version includes in-frame clones alone and lacks a portion of them. The sample includes some 380,000 clones, around 87% seen only once; the top ten take roughly 1.4%. The specimen sequenced was PBMCs or T cells enriched from blood (not recorded which). These receptors were obtained from a man aged 25 to 40 who had recovered from COVID-19.

V is TRBV7-8 and J is TRBJ2-7, with 7 nucleotides matching TRBD1. The V and J ends lost 5 bases and 3 bases, in that order; junction bases with no gene match: 16. This CDR3 comprises 17 residues. CDR1 SGHVS and CDR2 FQNEAQ come from the germline V gene. The CDR3 DNA is TGTGCCAGCAGCAGAAATGCGGCCGGGACAGTTAACTACGAGCAGTACTTC. This translates into CASSRNAAGTVNYEQYF.

This chain uses TRBV6-6 with TRBJ2-3, with no clear D. V was shortened by 4 bases and J by 0 bases, with 11 bases between the two germline ends. The CDR3 covers 15 residues. Looked up from germline, CDR1 is MNHNY and CDR2 is SVGAGI (reference sequence). CDR3: CASSSRLYSTDTQYF. The CDR3 coding sequence is TGTGCCAGCAGTTCCAGACTCTATAGCACAGATACGCAGTATTTT.

The J gene is TRBJ2-2, the V gene TRBV27; TRBD2 matches at 13 bases. Germline-derived CDR1 and CDR2 are MNHEY and SMNVEV (reference sequence). This CDR3 has 16 amino acids. V shed 5 bases and J 7 bases; nucleotides not matched to a gene: 7. CDR3 in DNA: TGTGCCAGCAGTCCAGGACTAGCGGGGGCACTCGGGGAGCTGTTTTTT. Translated: CASSPGLAGALGELFF.

The chain recombines TRBV18 with TRBJ1-5; D possibly corresponds to TRBD1 (6 bases). Trimming cost V 3 bases and J 1 base, with 10 bases left between them. Germline CDR1 is KGHSH and CDR2 is LQKENI. This CDR3 has 15 residues. The CDR3 sequence is CASSPTGLSNQPQHF. The CDR3 bases are TGTGCCAGCTCACCTACAGGGTTAAGCAATCAGCCCCAGCATTTT.

The rearrangement uses TRBV6-5 and TRBJ2-7; 12 nucleotides line up with TRBD2. Germline CDR1 is MNHEY and CDR2 is SVGAGI. This CDR3 spans 16 amino acids. V lost 0 bases and J lost 2; bases outside the gene matches: 2. The CDR3 region is CASSYSWTSGAYEQYF. The CDR3 bases are TGTGCCAGCAGTTACTCCTGGACTAGCGGGGCCTACGAGCAGTACTTC.

The sample holds one count of this clone. The V and J genes are TRBV6-5 and TRBJ1-2; a weak D match, TRBD1 (6 bases). With 7 bases removed from V and 3 bases from J, the gap between germline ends came to 9 bases. The CDR3 extends over 12 amino acids. The germline gives CDR1 MNHEY, CDR2 SVGAGI. CDR3 region: CASTHRDYGYTF. The CDR3 DNA reads as TGTGCCAGCACTCACAGGGACTATGGCTACACCTTC.

The J gene is TRBJ1-5, the V gene TRBV21-1. TRBV21-1 is a listed pseudogene. The CDR3 runs 18 residues. The CDR3 region has the DNA TGTGCCAGCAGCACCGGAAGGCAGAGCAAGGAGGGCAATCAGCCCCAGCATTTT. It specifies CASSTGRQSKEGNQPQHF.

The V gene is TRBV7-9, the J gene TRBJ1-2; 8 positions agree with TRBD1. The germline CDR1 and CDR2 sequences are SEHNR and FQNEAQ (reference sequence). The ends lost 2 bases at V and 4 bases at J; junction bases unmatched: 6. The CDR3 runs 15 residues. DNA of the CDR3: TGTGCCAGCAGCTTATCGCGGACAGGGACCTATGGCTACACCTTC. Its protein is CASSLSRTGTYGYTF.

The chain has TRBV7-9 and TRBJ2-7; TRBD1 aligns across 8 bases. The germline V gene encodes CDR1 SEHNR and CDR2 FQNEAQ (reference sequence). V lost 5 bases to trimming and J lost 2 bases; unmatched junction nucleotides: 2. There are 13 residues in the CDR3. The CDR3 DNA reads as TGTGCCAGCAGCAGGACAGGGACCTACGAGCAGTACTTC. It translates to CASSRTGTYEQYF.

This clone was seen just once. The chain links TRBV6-2 or TRBV6-3 to TRBJ2-7, with TRBD2 identical over 8 bases. In germline, CDR1 is MNHEY, CDR2 SVGEGT. V trimming: 1 base; J trimming: 2 bases; junction bases outside the gene matches: 7. This CDR3 comprises 16 residues. CDR3 loop: CASSYFIAGPTYEQYF. In DNA, the CDR3 is TGTGCCAGCAGTTACTTTATAGCGGGGCCCACCTACGAGCAGTACTTC.

In its sample, this clone was seen once. This chain connects TRBV30 to TRBJ1-1; the D gene is possibly TRBD1 (5 bases). The length of the CDR3 is 12 residues. The ends were cut back, 7 bases at V and 11 bases at J, with 20 bases in the middle. Germline CDR1 GTSNPN, CDR2 SVGIG (reference sequence). Written as DNA, the CDR3 is TGTGCCTATGACAGTCTGAGTGTAGGCGCTTTCTTT. This codes for CAYDSLSVGAFF.

The V and J genes are TRBV7-6 and TRBJ2-3; 7 nucleotides line up with TRBD2. The V segment lost 2 bases and the J segment 3 bases; nucleotides outside the gene matches: 8. This CDR3 contains 16 residues. The germline CDR1 and CDR2 sequences are SGHVS and FNYEAQ. CDR3 sequence: CASSLSILATTDTQYF. The CDR3 DNA sequence: TGTGCCAGCAGCTTAAGTATACTAGCGACTACAGATACGCAGTATTTT. Filled out from reference TRBV7-6 and TRBJ2-3, the complete variable domain reads GAGVSQSPRYKVTKRGQDVALRCDPISGHVSLYWYRQALGQGPEFLTYFNYEAQQDKSGLPNDRFSAERPEGSISTLTIQRTEQRDSAMYRCASSLSILATTDTQYFGPGTRLTVL.

The chain carries TRBV3-1 (or the pseudogene TRBV3-2) and TRBJ1-2; D unclear. The V gene's germline CDR1 is LGHDT and CDR2 YNNKEL (reference sequence). This CDR3 region has 13 residues. Trimming removed 4 bases at V and 5 bases at J, with 11 bases between. CDR3 region: CASSLTAAYGYTF. CDR3 DNA sequence: TGTGCCAGCAGCCTCACAGCGGCTTATGGCTACACCTTC.

The rearrangement links TRBV11-2 to TRBJ1-1; 7 positions match TRBD1. After removal of 6 bases from V and 11 bases from J, the junction contained 24 bases not matched to a gene. This CDR3 spans 17 amino acids. CDR1 SGHAT and CDR2 FQNNGV come from the germline V gene. This CDR3 is CASRHLTGVRTELEAFF. In nucleotides, the CDR3 is TGTGCCAGCAGACACCTAACAGGGGTCCGGACCGAATTAGAGGCTTTCTTT.

The V call is TRBV6-5, the J call TRBJ2-7; 12 bases map to TRBD2. The CDR3 length is 13 residues. From germline, CDR1 is MNHEY and CDR2 SVGAGI. Trimming took 10 bases from V and 5 from J; bases not matched to a gene: 6. The CDR3 loop is CATPGLAGDEQYF. The CDR3 DNA reads as TGTGCCACACCGGGACTAGCGGGCGACGAGCAGTACTTC.

V usage is TRBV18 and J usage is TRBJ1-2; D may be TRBD1 (6 bases). V was trimmed by 6 bases and J by 2 bases, leaving 19 bases between them. The CDR3 sequence is 16 residues long. Germline CDR1 and CDR2: KGHSH and LQKENI. The CDR3 loop reads CASSLYTTGTNYGYTF. Written as DNA, the CDR3 is TGTGCCAGCTCGCTCTATACAACAGGGACCAACTATGGCTACACCTTC.

This chain links TRBV7-9 with TRBJ1-2; no clear D. V dropped 3 bases and J dropped 6 bases, with 5 bases sitting between them. The CDR3 contains 11 residues. Germline values: CDR1 SEHNR, CDR2 FQNEAQ (reference sequence). The CDR3 is CASSLGDGYTF. CDR3 nucleotide sequence: TGTGCCAGCAGCTTGGGAGATGGCTACACCTTC.

This clone has just one count. The chain uses TRBV7-6 and TRBJ1-1, with D possibly TRBD1 on 5 matching bases. Germline CDR1 SGHVS, CDR2 FNYEAQ. CDR3 length: 14 residues. V was clipped by 1 base and J by 3 bases, with 9 bases between them. In DNA form, the CDR3 reads TGTGCCAGCAGCTTAGGGTTCAGGGACACTGAAGCTTTCTTT. It specifies CASSLGFRDTEAFF.